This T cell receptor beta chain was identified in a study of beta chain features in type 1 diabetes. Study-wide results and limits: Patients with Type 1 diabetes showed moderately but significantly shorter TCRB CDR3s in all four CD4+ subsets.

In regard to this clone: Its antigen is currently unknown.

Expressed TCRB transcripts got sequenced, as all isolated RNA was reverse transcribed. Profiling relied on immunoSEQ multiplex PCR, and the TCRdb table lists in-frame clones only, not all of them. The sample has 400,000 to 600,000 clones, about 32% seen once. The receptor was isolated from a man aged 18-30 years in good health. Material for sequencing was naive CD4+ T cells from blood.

CDR3 sequence (DNA): TGTGCCAGCAGCGTCATTGGAGGTGGCTACACCTTC. Translated, it gives CASSVIGGGYTF. The chain employs TRBV7-9 and TRBJ1-2; D is uncertain. CDR1 is SEHNR and CDR2 is FQNEAQ in the germline V gene (reference sequence). The CDR3 is 12 amino acids. V was shortened by 5 bases and J by 7 bases, with 11 bases between the two germline ends. Supplemented by reference TRBV7-9 and TRBJ1-2, the full variable domain reads DTGVSQNPRHKITKRGQNVTFRCDPISEHNRLYWYRQTLGQGPEFLTYFQNEAQLEKSRLLSDRFSAERPKGSFSTLEIQRTEQGDSAMYLCASSVIGGGYTFGSGTRLTVV.